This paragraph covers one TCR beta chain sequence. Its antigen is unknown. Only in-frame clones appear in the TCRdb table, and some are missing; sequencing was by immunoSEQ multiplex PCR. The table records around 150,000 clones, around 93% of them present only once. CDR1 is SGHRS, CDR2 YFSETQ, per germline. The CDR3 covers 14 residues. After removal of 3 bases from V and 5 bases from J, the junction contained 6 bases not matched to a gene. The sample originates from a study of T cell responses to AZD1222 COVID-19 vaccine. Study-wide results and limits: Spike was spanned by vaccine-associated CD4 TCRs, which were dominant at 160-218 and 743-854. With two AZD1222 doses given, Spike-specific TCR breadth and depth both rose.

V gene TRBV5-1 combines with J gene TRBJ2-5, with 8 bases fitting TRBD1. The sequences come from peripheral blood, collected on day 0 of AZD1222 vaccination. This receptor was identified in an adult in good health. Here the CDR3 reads CASSSLQGGETQYF. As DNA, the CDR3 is TGCGCCAGCAGCTCGCTACAGGGGGGCGAGACCCAGTACTTC.